This TCR beta chain derives from a study of T cell responses to AZD1222 COVID-19 vaccine (dated by TCRdb to the early 2020s). Some background on the complete study: AZD1222 recipients given second doses at about 4 weeks or at about 12 weeks were pooled, since spike-specific TCR depth and breadth were not found to differ between the two schedules. Trial participants were enrolled into age subgroups of 18-55, 56-69 and 70-plus years, which contained roughly 150, 30 and 60 TCR-sequenced participants, respectively. A total of about 230 trial participants underwent TCR sequencing, of whom 200 to 220 received two doses of AZD1222 and 26 received two doses of the MenACWY control vaccine. Here is what the overall study found, with its caveats: In the small 56-69-year group, the increase in depth fell short of significance, most likely because of low power. Reportedly, almost half of the unique spike-specific TCRs recognized epitopes lying outside the regions that are mutated in the B.1.351 and B.1.1.7 variants. After two AZD1222 doses, spike-specific TCR breadth and depth were significantly higher than at day 0 and than in MenACWY recipients. The whole spike protein was spanned by vaccine-associated CD4 TCRs, and dominant responses were seen in regions 160-218 and 743-854. Only five to seven AZD1222 recipients were SARS-CoV-2 seropositive at baseline, limiting conclusions about previously exposed vaccinees. Because no day 14 peak-response samples were available, the repertoires could be characterized only after the peak T cell response. Participants were mostly white British and included more females than males, and it was suggested by the authors that clonal diversity may have been underestimated.

Reading the label with the study, this specimen's time point is: baseline before first vaccination. Samples from vaccinated people were obtained from the UK trials COV001 and COV002, which included a single-blind randomized controlled phase 2/3 trial of AZD1222 (ChAdOx1 nCoV-19) in healthy adults. For TCRbeta chain sequencing, PBMC samples were collected from trial participants at day 0 and at day 28 after the second dose. The CDR3 regions of human TCRbeta chains were analyzed by immunosequencing. The study's processing was this. Repertoire TCRs were checked for matches against a reference library of SARS-CoV-2-specific TCRs that had been generated using the MIRA antigen-specificity platform. Breadth was defined as the fraction of unique TCRs that were SARS-CoV-2-associated, and depth was defined as the fraction of total T cells that were SARS-CoV-2-associated. Using the MIRA data, each spike-specific TCR was mapped to the spike region that the TCR reacts to and placed in a CD4 or CD8 class. Log10-transformed breadth and depth values were compared by one-way ANOVA with Sidak's multiple comparisons tests. Imported from immuneACCESS, the table was reduced by TCRdb to in-frame sequences with V and J called. These copies leave out some clones; in studies compared against another copy, an unresolved V gene accounts for under half, and the cause of the remainder is not known. That table is the source of V, J and clone size, and D and trimming were worked out from the DNA. The table for this sample lists around 100,000 clones; about 87% of them were counted only once. Of the sample, about 1.8% is held by the ten largest clones.

CDR3 length: 17 amino acids, cysteine to phenylalanine. Of all the DNA, just the CDR3 is kept, 51 bases in frame from base 1. As encoded in the germline V gene, CDR1 is MNHEY while CDR2 is SVGEGT. Trimmed from V: 2 bases; trimmed from J: 4 bases; junction bases lacking a gene match: 9. About this clone itself: Which antigen it targets is not known. No clone much larger than this one lies a single base away; base qualities are absent.

The specimen was peripheral blood, collected on day 0 of AZD1222 vaccination. The TCR sequence derives from an adult in good health. The V and J segments used are TRBV6-2 or TRBV6-3 and TRBJ2-2, with 8 junctional bases fitting TRBD1. The CDR3 region: CASSYPLDRAATGELFF. The DNA is as follows: TGTGCCAGCAGTTACCCTTTGGACAGGGCCGCCACCGGGGAGCTGTTTTTT.